Following are 29 T cell receptor beta chains from one sample sequenced in a study of T cells in Graves' hyperthyroidism and ophthalmopathy. Amplified regions were TCR beta CDR3 sequences from RNA transcripts. TCR CDR3 underwent first-round RT-PCR with the HTBI primer set. MiXCR, applied by TCRdb to the multiplex PCR reads, yields one record per CDR3 protein. Of about 130,000 distinct CDR3 sequences listed, around 20% are singletons. Material for sequencing was blood. The receptors originated from a woman between 45 and 60 years old with Graves' hyperthyroidism that later progressed to Graves' ophthalmopathy.

This clonotype showed up many times. The rearrangement joins TRBV6-1 to TRBJ2-7; 8 bases match TRBD1. V lost 6 bases, J lost 4 bases, and 8 bases stayed unmatched. The CDR3 loop spans 14 amino acids. Germline V CDR1 and CDR2: MNHNS, SASEGT. The CDR3 DNA follows: TGTGCCAGCAGACGGGACAGGAATATATACGAGCAGTACTTC. Translating gives CASRRDRNIYEQYF.

This clonotype has a handful of counts. The chain combines TRBV5-4 with TRBJ1-1, with a possible D match to TRBD1 (6 bases). Trimming took off 6 bases at V and 1 base at J, with 13 bases between the two ends. Germline lookup yields CDR1 SGHNT and CDR2 YYREEE (reference sequence). The CDR3 length is 14 residues. Written as DNA, the CDR3 is TGTGCCAGCACCCGCGGGACATGGAACACTGAAGCTTTCTTT. This codes for CASTRGTWNTEAFF.

This clonotype was detected a few times. The CDR3 nucleotides are TGTGCCAGTAGTATAGACCACAGTCGGCGCACCGGGGAGCTGTTTTTT. This codes for CASSIDHSRRTGELFF. This rearrangement joins TRBV19 to TRBJ2-2; D is unresolved. Germline V lookup: CDR1 LNHDA, CDR2 SQIVND (reference sequence). V was shortened by 0 bases and J by 4 bases, with 12 bases between the two germline ends. This CDR3 comprises 16 residues.

This clonotype appeared many times. This chain connects TRBV6-1 to TRBJ1-5; possibly TRBD1 for D (6 bases). V was clipped by 10 bases and J by 3 bases, with 13 bases between them. The length of the CDR3 is 13 residues. The germline CDR1 and CDR2 sequences are MNHNS and SASEGT. This CDR3 is CAIKGQINQPQHF. For the CDR3, the DNA is TGTGCCATCAAAGGACAGATCAATCAGCCCCAGCATTTT.

V is TRBV12-3 or TRBV12-4 and J is TRBJ1-5, with D uncertain. There are 12 residues in the CDR3. The V and J ends lost 9 bases and 7 bases respectively, with 13 bases between them. This chain's CDR3 is CASKTQSQPQHF. CDR3 DNA sequence: TGTGCCAGTAAGACCCAGTCCCAGCCCCAGCATTTT.

The CDR3 spells CASSLGLVPTGELFF. DNA of the CDR3: TGTGCCAGCAGCTTAGGACTAGTCCCTACCGGGGAGCTGTTTTTT. The gene calls are TRBV7-2 and TRBJ2-2; the D gene is possibly TRBD2 (6 bases). Trimming removed 1 base at V and 5 bases at J, with 11 bases between. Per the germline V gene, CDR1 is SGHTA and CDR2 is FQGNSA. The CDR3 is 15 amino acids.

V is TRBV6-1 and J is TRBJ2-7; weak D call: TRBD2 (7 bases). The CDR3 is made up of 14 amino acids. The ends were cut back, 5 bases at V and 2 bases at J, with 13 bases in the middle. Germline assignment: CDR1 MNHNS and CDR2 SASEGT. Written as DNA, the CDR3 is TGTGCCAGCAGTTACAGGGACTATGCCTACGAGCAGTACTTC. It translates to CASSYRDYAYEQYF.

This clonotype was seen at least ten times. This rearrangement joins TRBV30 to TRBJ2-3, with 7 bases identical to TRBD1. The ends lost 0 bases at V and 6 bases at J; junction bases unmatched: 0. CDR3 length: 12 amino acids. Germline lookup yields CDR1 GTSNPN and CDR2 SVGIG (reference sequence). The CDR3 spells CAWSVQGDTQYF. CDR3 nucleotide sequence: TGTGCCTGGAGTGTACAGGGGGATACGCAGTATTTT.

This clonotype was observed many times. The J gene is TRBJ2-3, the V gene TRBV12-3 or TRBV12-4; D is undetermined. V lost 6 bases, J lost 0 bases, and 7 bases lay in between. The CDR3 contains 13 residues. The CDR3 sequence is CASRRASTDTQYF. In DNA, the CDR3 is TGTGCCAGCAGACGGGCTAGCACAGATACGCAGTATTTT.

This clonotype was observed many times. This chain joins TRBV29-1 and TRBJ2-7; D might be TRBD2 (6 bases). CDR3 length equals 13 residues. From germline, CDR1 is SQVTM and CDR2 ANQGSEA. V lost 5 bases and J lost 6, with 17 bases in between. The CDR3, as DNA: TGCAGCGTTCGCAGCGGCGGGGTGGGCGAGCAGTACTTC. Translating it yields CSVRSGGVGEQYF.

Comment on this clonotype: Given a much more abundant clone one base away, this may be a read error. This rearrangement joins TRBV30 to TRBJ1-3; D ambiguous. The CDR3 runs to 12 residues. Germline assignment: CDR1 GTSNPN and CDR2 SVGIG (reference sequence). CDR3 sequence: CAWDNSGDTIYF. CDR3 coding DNA: TGTGCCTGGGACAACTCTGGAGACACCATATATTTT.

This clonotype was observed at least ten times. The rearrangement uses TRBV10-2 and TRBJ1-2, with 7 bases that match TRBD1. The length of the CDR3 is 13 residues. V gave up 5 bases and J gave up 4 bases; unmatched junction bases: 4. Germline V gene data show CDR1 as WSHSY and CDR2 as SAAADI. The CDR3 nucleotides are TGCGCCAGCAGTCAACAGGGGCGCTATGGCTACACCTTC. It encodes CASSQQGRYGYTF.

The rearrangement joins TRBV14 to TRBJ2-5; D not certain. The CDR3 has 15 residues. V lost 2 bases and J 3 bases, leaving 13 bases between the germline ends. Looked up from germline, CDR1 is SGHDN and CDR2 is FVKESK. The CDR3 reads CASSQQKIGKETQYF. DNA for the CDR3: TGTGCCAGCAGCCAACAGAAGATAGGCAAAGAGACCCAGTACTTC.

V is TRBV20-1 and J is TRBJ1-2, with D possibly being TRBD1 (6 bases). The ends were cut back, 3 bases at V and 5 bases at J, with 16 bases in the middle. This CDR3 region has 14 residues. Per the germline V gene, CDR1 is DFQATT and CDR2 is SNEGSKA (reference sequence). The CDR3 here is CSASPPGTRYGYTF. The CDR3, as DNA: TGCAGTGCTAGCCCCCCCGGGACAAGATATGGCTACACCTTC.

This clonotype was picked up many times. The chain combines TRBV6-1 with TRBJ1-2, with 7 bases matching TRBD1. Germline CDR1 MNHNS, CDR2 SASEGT. V lost 5 bases, J lost 2 bases, and 8 bases stayed unmatched. This CDR3 is 15 amino acids long. The CDR3 is CASSPDRAQNYGYTF. CDR3 sequence (DNA): TGTGCCAGCAGTCCAGACAGGGCCCAGAACTATGGCTACACCTTC.

This clonotype was seen many times. V and J are TRBV3-1 and TRBJ1-6; no firm D call. In germline, CDR1 is LGHDT, CDR2 YNNKEL (reference sequence). The V and J ends lost 2 bases and 14 bases respectively, with 16 bases between them. This CDR3 comprises 14 residues. The CDR3 region is CASSQSGLFWTLHF. CDR3 nucleotide sequence: TGTGCCAGCAGCCAATCAGGACTCTTTTGGACCCTCCACTTT.

This clonotype was counted ten times or more. The V and J genes are TRBV2 and TRBJ2-5; 9 bases align to TRBD2. The CDR3 sequence is 16 residues long. Trimming removed 3 bases from V and 1 base from J; junction bases left unmatched: 6. Germline CDR1 is SNHLY and CDR2 is FYNNEI. Here the CDR3 DNA reads TGTGCCAGCAGTGACCCGCGGGAGGGCCCCCAAGAGACCCAGTACTTC. Residues: CASSDPREGPQETQYF.

This clonotype came up many times. This chain joins TRBV20-1 and TRBJ2-3, with 11 nucleotides matching TRBD2. V was clipped by 6 bases and J by 0 bases; unmatched bases: 5. This CDR3 contains 15 residues. The V gene's germline CDR1 is DFQATT and CDR2 SNEGSKA (reference sequence). Here the CDR3 reads CSALRLAGSTDTQYF. The CDR3 DNA sequence: TGCAGTGCGCTAAGACTAGCGGGAAGCACAGATACGCAGTATTTT.

The chain joins TRBV3-1 to TRBJ2-7; D perhaps matches TRBD1 (6 bases). The CDR3 is 15 residues long. V shed 4 bases and J shed 4 bases, with 17 bases lying between them. CDR1 is LGHDT and CDR2 is YNNKEL in the germline V gene (reference sequence). As DNA, the CDR3 is TGTGCCAGCAGCCGGATACAGGGTCTCCGTTACGAGCAGTACTTC. This sequence encodes CASSRIQGLRYEQYF.

The V gene is TRBV10-3, the J gene TRBJ2-7; no firm D call. Germline V gene data show CDR1 as ENHRY and CDR2 as SYGVKD. V was trimmed by 5 bases and J by 4 bases, leaving 15 bases between them. This CDR3 has 14 amino acids. CDR3 in amino acids: CAISSGLQRYEQYF. As DNA, the CDR3 is TGTGCCATCAGTTCTGGCCTACAGCGTTACGAGCAGTACTTC.

The gene calls are TRBV20-1 and TRBJ1-1; a weak D match, TRBD1 (5 bases). In germline, CDR1 is DFQATT, CDR2 SNEGSKA (reference sequence). The CDR3 sequence is 13 residues long. V lost 5 bases and J 1 base, leaving 11 bases between the germline ends. CDR3 loop: CSAGPQGNTEAFF. CDR3 in DNA: TGCAGTGCTGGACCTCAGGGGAACACTGAAGCTTTCTTT.

The V gene is TRBV10-2, the J gene TRBJ2-5, with TRBD2 matching 7 bases. CDR3 size: 14 residues. Per germline, CDR1 WSHSY and CDR2 SAAADI. J lost 3 bases, V lost 2 bases, and 3 bases had no gene match. The CDR3 nucleotides read TGCGCCAGCAGTGAGATCGGGAGGAAAGAGACCCAGTACTTC. It yields the protein CASSEIGRKETQYF.

This clonotype was counted at least ten times. The gene calls are TRBV20-1 and TRBJ2-1; D might be TRBD1 (5 bases). The CDR3 spans 11 residues. CDR1 DFQATT and CDR2 SNEGSKA come from the germline V gene (reference sequence). The V end lost 4 bases, the J end lost 7 bases, and 8 bases lay between the germline ends. CDR3 amino acids: CSAKGVNEQFF. The CDR3 DNA is TGCAGTGCTAAAGGGGTAAATGAGCAGTTCTTC.

This clonotype was detected ten times or more. V and J are TRBV7-2 and TRBJ2-7; TRBD2 matches at 7 bases. The ends lost 3 bases at V and 7 bases at J; junction bases unmatched: 15. The CDR3 runs 16 residues. Looked up from germline, CDR1 is SGHTA and CDR2 is FQGNSA. CDR3 protein: CASSFRAGLAVGEQYF. CDR3 nucleotide sequence: TGTGCCAGCAGCTTTAGAGCGGGGCTAGCGGTGGGGGAGCAGTACTTC.

This clonotype was seen many times. This chain uses TRBV11-2 with TRBJ2-3; TRBD2 matches at 7 bases. The CDR3 totals 19 residues. The V gene's germline CDR1 is SGHAT and CDR2 FQNNGV. Unmatched junction bases numbered 21, after V lost 4 bases and J lost 5 bases. The CDR3 reads CASSSPWYSVGGSVDTQYF. The CDR3 DNA reads as TGTGCCAGCAGCTCACCCTGGTATAGTGTTGGCGGGAGTGTAGATACGCAGTATTTT.

This clonotype has ten or more counts. The V call is TRBV5-1, the J call TRBJ2-7; a weak D match, TRBD1 (8 bases). The germline V and J ends were trimmed by 0 bases and 3 bases, with 13 bases remaining between them. The CDR3 has 15 residues. Germline V gene sequence: CDR1 SGHRS, CDR2 YFSETQ. The CDR3 sequence is CASSLADRDYYEQYF. CDR3 DNA: TGCGCCAGCAGCTTGGCGGACAGGGACTACTACGAGCAGTACTTC.

This clonotype was counted once. V usage is TRBV3-1 and J usage is TRBJ2-1, with D perhaps matching TRBD1 (5 bases). Germline V gives CDR1 LGHDT, CDR2 YNNKEL (reference sequence). Trimming took 4 bases from V and 4 from J, leaving 8 bases between them. The CDR3 extends over 13 amino acids. The CDR3 nucleotides read TGTGCCAGCAGCCCGACAGTTTACAATGAGCAGTTCTTC. This codes for CASSPTVYNEQFF.

The genes are TRBV6-2 or TRBV6-3 and TRBJ2-1, with D unresolved. V was cut by 4 bases and J by 1 base, with 5 bases left in between. The CDR3 is 13 amino acids. Germline-derived CDR1 and CDR2 are MNHEY and SVGEGT. The CDR3 coding sequence is TGTGCCAGCAGTTCCGAATCCTACAATGAGCAGTTCTTC. Translating it yields CASSSESYNEQFF.

This clonotype has ten or more counts. The chain has TRBV30 and TRBJ1-2; TRBD1 might be the D (6 bases). Germline V gene lookup returns CDR1 GTSNPN and CDR2 SVGIG (reference sequence). The ends were cut back, 0 bases at V and 5 bases at J, with 13 bases in the middle. CDR3 size: 14 residues. The DNA for the CDR3 is TGTGCCTGGAGTGTATTTTTAGGGGGGTATGGCTACACCTTC. Residues: CAWSVFLGGYGYTF.